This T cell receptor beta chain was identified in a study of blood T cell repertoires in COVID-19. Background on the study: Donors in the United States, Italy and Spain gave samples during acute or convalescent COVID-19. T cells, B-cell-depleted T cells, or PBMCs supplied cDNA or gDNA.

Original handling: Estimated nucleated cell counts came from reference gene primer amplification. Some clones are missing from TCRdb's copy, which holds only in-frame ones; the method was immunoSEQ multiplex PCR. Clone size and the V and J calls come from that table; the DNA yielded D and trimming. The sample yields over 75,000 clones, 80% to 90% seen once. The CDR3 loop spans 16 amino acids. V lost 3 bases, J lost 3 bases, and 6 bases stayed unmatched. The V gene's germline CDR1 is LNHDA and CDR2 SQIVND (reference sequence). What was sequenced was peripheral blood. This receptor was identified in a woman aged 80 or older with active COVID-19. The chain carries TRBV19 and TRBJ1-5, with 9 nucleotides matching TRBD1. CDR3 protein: CASSMGRTGANQPQHF. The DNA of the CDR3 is TGTGCCAGTAGTATGGGTCGGACAGGGGCCAATCAGCCCCAGCATTTT.